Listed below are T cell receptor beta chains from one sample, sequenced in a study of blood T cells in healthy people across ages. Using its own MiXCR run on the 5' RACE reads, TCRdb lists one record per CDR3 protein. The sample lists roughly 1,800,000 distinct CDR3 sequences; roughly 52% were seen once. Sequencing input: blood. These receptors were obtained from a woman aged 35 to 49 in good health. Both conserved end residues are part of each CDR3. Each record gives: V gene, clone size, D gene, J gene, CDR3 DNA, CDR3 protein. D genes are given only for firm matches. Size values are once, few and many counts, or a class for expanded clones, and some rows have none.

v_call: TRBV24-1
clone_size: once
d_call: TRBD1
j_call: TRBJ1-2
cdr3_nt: TGTGCCACCAGTGATTTGACCGGGACAGGGGAGTATGGCTACACCTTC
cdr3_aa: CATSDLTGTGEYGYTF

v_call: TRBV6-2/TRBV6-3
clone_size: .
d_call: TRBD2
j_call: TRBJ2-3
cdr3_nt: TGTGCCAGCAGCTTAAGACTAGCGTTTCAGAATACGCAGTATTTT
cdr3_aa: CASSLRLAFQNTQYF

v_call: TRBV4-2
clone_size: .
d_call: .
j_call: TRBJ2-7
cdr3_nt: TGTGCCAGCAACCAAGGGTGGTTTTCCTACGAGCAGTACTTC
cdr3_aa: CASNQGWFSYEQYF

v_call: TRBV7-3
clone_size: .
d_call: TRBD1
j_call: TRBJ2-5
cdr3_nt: TGTGCCAGCAGCACCCGGGACAGCCTAGGTGAGACCCAGTACTTC
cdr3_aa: CASSTRDSLGETQYF

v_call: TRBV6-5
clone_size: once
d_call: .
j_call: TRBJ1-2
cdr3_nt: TGTGCCAGCAGCTCCGGGACCGGGCCGACCTATGGCTACACCTTC
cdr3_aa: CASSSGTGPTYGYTF

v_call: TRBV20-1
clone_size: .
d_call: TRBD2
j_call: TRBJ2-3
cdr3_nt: TGCAGTGCTCGTTATTCCGGGACTAAACCTAGCACAGATACGCAGTATTTT
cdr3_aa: CSARYSGTKPSTDTQYF

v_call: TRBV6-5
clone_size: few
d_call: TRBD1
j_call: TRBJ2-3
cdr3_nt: TGTGCCAGCAGATTAGGGACAGGGTGGTTCCCAGATACGCAGTATTTT
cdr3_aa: CASRLGTGWFPDTQYF

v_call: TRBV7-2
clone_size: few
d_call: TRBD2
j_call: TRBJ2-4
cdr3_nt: TGTGCCAGCAGCTCCGTGGGCGCGGGGGTAGGCAAAAACATTCAGTACTTC
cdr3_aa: CASSSVGAGVGKNIQYF

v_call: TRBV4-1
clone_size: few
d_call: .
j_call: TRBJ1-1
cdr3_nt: TGCGCCAGCAGCCAAGATCTGGGGGTGAACACTGAAGCTTTCTTT
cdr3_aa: CASSQDLGVNTEAFF

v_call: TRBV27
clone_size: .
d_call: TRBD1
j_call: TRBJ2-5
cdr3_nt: TGTGCCAGCAGTTTACTAAGCCCAGGGGGCCCAGAGACCCAGTACTTC
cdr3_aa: CASSLLSPGGPETQYF

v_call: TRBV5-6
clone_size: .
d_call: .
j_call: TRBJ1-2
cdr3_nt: TGTGCCAGCAGCGTAGATGGCAGGGCCTATGGCTACACCTTC
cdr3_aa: CASSVDGRAYGYTF

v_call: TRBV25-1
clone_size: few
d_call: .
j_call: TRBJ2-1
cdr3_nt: TGTGCCAGCCAAACCTTGGGGGAGCAGTTCTTC
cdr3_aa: CASQTLGEQFF

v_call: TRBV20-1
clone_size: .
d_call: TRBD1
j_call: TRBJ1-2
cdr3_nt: TGCAGTGCTACGGACAGGGTCGGGTCTGGCTACACCTTC
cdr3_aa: CSATDRVGSGYTF

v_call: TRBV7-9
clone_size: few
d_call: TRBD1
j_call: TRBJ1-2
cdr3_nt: TGTGCCAGCAGCTCGTCAGGGGGAGGCGACTATGGCTACACCTTC
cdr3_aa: CASSSSGGGDYGYTF

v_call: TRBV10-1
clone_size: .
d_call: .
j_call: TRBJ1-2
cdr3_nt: TGCGCCAGCAGTCCGGGCCTCAAGGCTGGCTACACCTTC
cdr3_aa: CASSPGLKAGYTF

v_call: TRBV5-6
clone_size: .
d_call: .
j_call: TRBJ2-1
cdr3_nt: TGTGCCAGCAGCTCCAATCCGGGACGATCGAATCCCAATGAGCAGTTCTTC
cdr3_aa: CASSSNPGRSNPNEQFF

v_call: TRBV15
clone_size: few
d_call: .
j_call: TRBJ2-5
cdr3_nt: TGTGCCACCAGCAGAGATCGATTCGGAACAGAACCCCAAGAGACCCAGTACTTC
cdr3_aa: CATSRDRFGTEPQETQYF

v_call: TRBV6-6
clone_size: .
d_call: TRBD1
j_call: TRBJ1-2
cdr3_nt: TGTGCCAGCACCCGGACAGGGATTAACTATGGCTACACCTTC
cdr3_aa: CASTRTGINYGYTF

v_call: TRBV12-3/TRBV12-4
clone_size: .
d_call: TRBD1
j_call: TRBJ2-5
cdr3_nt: TGTGCCAGCAGTTCAGGGGGTCTGGTCCAAGAGACCCAGTACTTC
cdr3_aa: CASSSGGLVQETQYF

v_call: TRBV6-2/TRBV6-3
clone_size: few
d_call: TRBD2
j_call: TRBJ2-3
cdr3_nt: TGTGCCAGCAGTTACCTTCGGACTAGCGGGACTAGCACAGATACGCAGTATTTT
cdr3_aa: CASSYLRTSGTSTDTQYF

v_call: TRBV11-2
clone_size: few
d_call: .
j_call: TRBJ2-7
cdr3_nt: TGTGCCAGCAGCTTACATACAGACTACGAGCAGTACTTC
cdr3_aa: CASSLHTDYEQYF

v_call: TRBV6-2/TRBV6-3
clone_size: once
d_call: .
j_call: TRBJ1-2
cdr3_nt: TGTGCCAGCAGCCCCTCAGGGCGCCTTAGCTATGGCTACACCTTC
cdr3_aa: CASSPSGRLSYGYTF

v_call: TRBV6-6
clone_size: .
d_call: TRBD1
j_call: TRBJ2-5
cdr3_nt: TGTGCCAGCAGAACTCCAGGGGGCGCGGGGCAAGAGACCCAGTACTTC
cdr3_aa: CASRTPGGAGQETQYF

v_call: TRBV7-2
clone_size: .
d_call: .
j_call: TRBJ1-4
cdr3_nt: TGTGCCAGCAGCCCGCCCGGATATTCAAGGGAAAAACTGTTTTTT
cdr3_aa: CASSPPGYSREKLFF

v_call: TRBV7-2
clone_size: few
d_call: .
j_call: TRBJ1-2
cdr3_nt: TGTGCCAGCAGCGGCCAGCCCCAGAATGGCTACACCTTC
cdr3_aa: CASSGQPQNGYTF

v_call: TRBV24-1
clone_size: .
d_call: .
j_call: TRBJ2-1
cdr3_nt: TGTGCCACCAGTGATTTGGGCAGGGGTTTGGATGAGCAGTTCTTC
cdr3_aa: CATSDLGRGLDEQFF

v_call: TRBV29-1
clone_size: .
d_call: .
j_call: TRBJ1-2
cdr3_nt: TGCAGCGTTGATTTCCAGGGACCGACTAACTATGGCTACACCTTC
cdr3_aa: CSVDFQGPTNYGYTF

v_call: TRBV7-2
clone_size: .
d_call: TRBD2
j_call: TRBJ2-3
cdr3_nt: TGTGCCAGCGAGAGAGCGGGGGGGCCGGAAACGCAGTATTTT
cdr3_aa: CASERAGGPETQYF